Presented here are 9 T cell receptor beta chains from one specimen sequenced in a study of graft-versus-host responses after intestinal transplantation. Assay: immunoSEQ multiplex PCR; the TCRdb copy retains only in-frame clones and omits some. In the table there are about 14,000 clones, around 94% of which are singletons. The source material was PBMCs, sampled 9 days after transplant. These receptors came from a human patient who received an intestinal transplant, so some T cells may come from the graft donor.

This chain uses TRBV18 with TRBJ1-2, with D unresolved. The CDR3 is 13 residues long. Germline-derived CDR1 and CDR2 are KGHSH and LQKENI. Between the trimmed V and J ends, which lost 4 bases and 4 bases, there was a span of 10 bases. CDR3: CASSQQVFYGYTF. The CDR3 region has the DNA TGTGCCAGCTCACAGCAAGTGTTCTATGGCTACACCTTC.

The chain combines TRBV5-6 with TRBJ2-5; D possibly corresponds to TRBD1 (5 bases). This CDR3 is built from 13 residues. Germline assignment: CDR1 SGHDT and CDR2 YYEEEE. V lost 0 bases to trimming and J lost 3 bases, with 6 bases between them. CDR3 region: CASSLGREETQYF. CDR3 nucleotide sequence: TGTGCCAGCAGCTTGGGCAGGGAAGAGACCCAGTACTTC.

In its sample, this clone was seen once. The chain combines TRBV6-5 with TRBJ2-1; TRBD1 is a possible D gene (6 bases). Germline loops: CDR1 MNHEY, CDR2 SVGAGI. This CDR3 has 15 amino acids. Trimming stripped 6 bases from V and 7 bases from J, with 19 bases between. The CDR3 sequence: CASRGLGAPGNEQFF. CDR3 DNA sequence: TGTGCCAGCAGGGGGCTGGGGGCCCCGGGAAATGAGCAGTTCTTC.

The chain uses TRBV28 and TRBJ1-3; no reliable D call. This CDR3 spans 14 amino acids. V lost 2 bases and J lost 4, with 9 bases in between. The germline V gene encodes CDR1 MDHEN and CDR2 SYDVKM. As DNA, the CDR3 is TGTGCCAGCAGTTTAGGGGTATTCGGAAACACCATATATTTT. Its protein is CASSLGVFGNTIYF.

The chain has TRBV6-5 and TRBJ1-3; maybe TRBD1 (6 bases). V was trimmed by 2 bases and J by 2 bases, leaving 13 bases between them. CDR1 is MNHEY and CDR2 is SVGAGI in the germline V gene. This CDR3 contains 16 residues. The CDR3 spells CASSYRVPGAGNTIYF. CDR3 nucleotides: TGTGCCAGCAGTTACAGGGTCCCAGGGGCTGGAAACACCATATATTTT.

The CDR3: CASSRNSGAYNSYNEQFF. In nucleotides, the CDR3 is TGCGCCAGCAGTCGTAATAGCGGAGCCTACAACTCCTACAATGAGCAGTTCTTC. This sequence joins TRBV23-1 and TRBJ2-1, with D possibly matching TRBD2 (6 bases). TRBV23-1 is classed as an ORF, of uncertain function. Trimming stripped 4 bases from V and 0 bases from J, with 19 bases between. CDR3 size: 18 residues.

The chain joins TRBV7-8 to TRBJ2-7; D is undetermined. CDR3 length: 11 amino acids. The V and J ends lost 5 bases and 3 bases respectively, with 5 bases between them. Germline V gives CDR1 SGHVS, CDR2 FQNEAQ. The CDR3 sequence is CASSPYYEQYF. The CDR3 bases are TGTGCCAGCAGCCCTTACTACGAGCAGTACTTC.

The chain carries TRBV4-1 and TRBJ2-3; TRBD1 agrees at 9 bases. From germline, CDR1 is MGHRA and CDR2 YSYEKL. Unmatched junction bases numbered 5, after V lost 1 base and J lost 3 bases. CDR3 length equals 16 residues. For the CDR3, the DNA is TGCGCCAGCAGCCAAGCCGGGACAGGGTGGACAGATACGCAGTATTTT. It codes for CASSQAGTGWTDTQYF.

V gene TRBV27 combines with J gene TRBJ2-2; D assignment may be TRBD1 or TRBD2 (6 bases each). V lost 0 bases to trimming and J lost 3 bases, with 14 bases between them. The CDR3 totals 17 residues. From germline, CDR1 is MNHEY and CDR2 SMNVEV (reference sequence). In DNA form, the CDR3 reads TGTGCCAGCAGTTTATCGACGGGGGCCGTATACACCGGGGAGCTGTTTTTT. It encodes CASSLSTGAVYTGELFF.